This TCR beta chain was captured in a study of cytomegalovirus exposure and HLA in healthy donors. Study results and caveats: With DRB1 most and HLA-C fewest, TCR association rates differed between HLA loci in a later analysis. In a later analysis, the majority of CMV-associated beta chains seemingly showed HLA restriction. The number of N-insertions in an Asian-associated ancestry cluster was reportedly below the approximately 700-donor mean in a later analysis. Accurate prediction of most subjects' HLA-A and HLA-B alleles from TCR beta sequences was reported.

As to this clone: Its target is not known.

The PCR was carried out with 60 Vbeta primers and 13 Jbeta primers. Profiled with immunoSEQ multiplex PCR; TCRdb holds only in-frame clones, not every one. Here the sample spans approximately 170,000 clones, roughly 83% being singletons. V was trimmed by 7 bases and J by 0 bases, leaving 10 bases between them. This CDR3 has 13 amino acids. Germline CDR1 is ENHRY and CDR2 is SYGVKD. Sequencing input: PBMCs. J is TRBJ2-7 and V is TRBV10-3; D ambiguous. The sequence derives from a boy aged 2 to 10 in good health and CMV-seronegative. This chain's CDR3 is CAITEASSYEQYF. DNA of the CDR3: TGTGCCATCACCGAGGCGAGCTCCTACGAGCAGTACTTC.